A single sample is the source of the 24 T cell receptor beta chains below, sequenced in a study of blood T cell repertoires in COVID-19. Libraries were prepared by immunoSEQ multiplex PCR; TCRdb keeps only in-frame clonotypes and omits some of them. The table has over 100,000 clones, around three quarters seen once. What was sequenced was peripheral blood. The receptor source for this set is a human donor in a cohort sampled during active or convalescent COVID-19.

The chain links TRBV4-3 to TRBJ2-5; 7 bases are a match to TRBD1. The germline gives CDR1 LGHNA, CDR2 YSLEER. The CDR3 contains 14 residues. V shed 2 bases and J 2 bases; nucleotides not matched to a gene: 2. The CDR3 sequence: CASSQRQGQETQYF. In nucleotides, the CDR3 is TGCGCCAGCAGCCAACGACAGGGTCAAGAGACCCAGTACTTC.

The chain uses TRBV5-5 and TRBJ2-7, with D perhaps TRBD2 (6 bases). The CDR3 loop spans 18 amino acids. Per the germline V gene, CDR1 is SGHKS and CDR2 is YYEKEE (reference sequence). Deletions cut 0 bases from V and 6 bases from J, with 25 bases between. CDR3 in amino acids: CASSLARLANHAGLEQYF. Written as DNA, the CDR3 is TGTGCCAGCAGCTTGGCCCGGCTAGCGAATCACGCGGGTCTCGAGCAGTACTTC. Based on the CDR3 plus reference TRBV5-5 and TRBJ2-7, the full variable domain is DAGVTQSPTHLIKTRGQQVTLRCSPISGHKSVSWYQQVLGQGPQFIFQYYEKEERGRGNFPDRFSARQFPNYSSELNVNALLLGDSALYLCASSLARLANHAGLEQYFGPGTRLTVT.

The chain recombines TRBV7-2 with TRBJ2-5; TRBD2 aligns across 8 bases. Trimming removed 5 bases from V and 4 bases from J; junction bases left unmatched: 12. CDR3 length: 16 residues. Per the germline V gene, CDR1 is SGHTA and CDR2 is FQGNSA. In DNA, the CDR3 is TGTGCCAGCAGCCCACGTCATCACAGCGGGGGAGAGACCCAGTACTTC. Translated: CASSPRHHSGGETQYF. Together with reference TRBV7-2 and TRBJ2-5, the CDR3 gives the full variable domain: GAGVSQSPSNKVTEKGKDVELRCDPISGHTALYWYRQSLGQGLEFLIYFQGNSAPDKSGLPSDRFSAERTGGSVSTLTIQRTQQEDSAVYLCASSPRHHSGGETQYFGPGTRLLVL.

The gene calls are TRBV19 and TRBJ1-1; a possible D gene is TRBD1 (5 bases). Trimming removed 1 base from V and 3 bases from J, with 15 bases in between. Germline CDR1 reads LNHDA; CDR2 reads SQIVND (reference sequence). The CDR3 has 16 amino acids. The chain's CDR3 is CASSIGRVGGDTEAFF. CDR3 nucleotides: TGTGCCAGTAGTATAGGTCGGGTCGGAGGGGACACTGAAGCTTTCTTT.

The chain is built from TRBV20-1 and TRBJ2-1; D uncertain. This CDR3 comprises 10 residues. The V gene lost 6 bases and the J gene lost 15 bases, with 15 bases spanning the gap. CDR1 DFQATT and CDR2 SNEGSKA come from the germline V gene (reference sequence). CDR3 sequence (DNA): TGCAGTGCGGCCGCCGGAGCACGGTTCTTC. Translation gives CSAAAGARFF.

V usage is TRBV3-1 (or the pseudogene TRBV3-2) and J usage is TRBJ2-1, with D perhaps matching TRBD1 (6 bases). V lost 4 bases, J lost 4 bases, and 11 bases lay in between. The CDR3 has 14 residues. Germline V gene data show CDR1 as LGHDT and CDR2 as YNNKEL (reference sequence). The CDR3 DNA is TGTGCCAGCAGCCTCGGACAGCTTTACAATGAGCAGTTCTTC. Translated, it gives CASSLGQLYNEQFF.

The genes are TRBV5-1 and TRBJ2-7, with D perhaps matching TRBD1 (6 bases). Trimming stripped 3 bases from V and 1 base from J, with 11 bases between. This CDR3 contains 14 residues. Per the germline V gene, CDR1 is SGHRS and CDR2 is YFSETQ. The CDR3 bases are TGCGCCAGCAGCTCCTCAGGGGCATCCTACGAGCAGTACTTC. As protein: CASSSSGASYEQYF.

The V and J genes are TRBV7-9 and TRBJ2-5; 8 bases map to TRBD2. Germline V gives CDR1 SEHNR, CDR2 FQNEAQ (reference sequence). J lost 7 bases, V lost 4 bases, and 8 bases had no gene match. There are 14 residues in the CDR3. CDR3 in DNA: TGTGCCAGCAGCTCGTTAGCGGGGAGGGTGACCCAGTACTTC. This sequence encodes CASSSLAGRVTQYF.

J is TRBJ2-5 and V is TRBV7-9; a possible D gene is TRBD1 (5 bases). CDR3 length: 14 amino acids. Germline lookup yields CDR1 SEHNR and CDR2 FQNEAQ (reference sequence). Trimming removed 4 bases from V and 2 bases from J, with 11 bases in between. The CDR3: CASSSRGWQETQYF. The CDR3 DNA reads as TGTGCCAGCAGCTCAAGGGGTTGGCAAGAGACCCAGTACTTC.

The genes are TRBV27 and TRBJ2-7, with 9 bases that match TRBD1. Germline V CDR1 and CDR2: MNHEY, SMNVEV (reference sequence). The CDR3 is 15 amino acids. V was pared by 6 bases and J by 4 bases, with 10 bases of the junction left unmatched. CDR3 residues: CASSRRPGQGYEQYF. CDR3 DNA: TGTGCCAGCAGCCGTAGGCCGGGACAGGGTTACGAGCAGTACTTC.

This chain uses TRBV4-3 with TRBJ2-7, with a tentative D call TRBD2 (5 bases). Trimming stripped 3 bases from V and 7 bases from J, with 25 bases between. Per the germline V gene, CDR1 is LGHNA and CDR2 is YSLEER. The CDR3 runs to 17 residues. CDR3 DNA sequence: TGCGCCAGCAGCCACCGAGACTTCCGGGAACCAACGCGGGAGCAGTACTTC. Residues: CASSHRDFREPTREQYF.

CDR3 sequence: CSVLLTGSMNTEAFF. The CDR3 nucleotides read TGCAGCGTCTTACTGACAGGGTCCATGAACACTGAAGCTTTCTTT. The chain joins TRBV29-1 to TRBJ1-1, with 7 positions matching TRBD1. Trimming took 6 bases from V and 0 from J; bases not matched to a gene: 10. Germline CDR1 SQVTM, CDR2 ANQGSEA. CDR3 length: 15 amino acids.

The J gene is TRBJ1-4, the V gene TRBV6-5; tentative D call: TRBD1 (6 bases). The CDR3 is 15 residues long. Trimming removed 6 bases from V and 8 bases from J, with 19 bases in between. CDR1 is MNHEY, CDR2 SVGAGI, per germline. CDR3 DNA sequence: TGTGCCAGCAGGGACATAGGAAGGGGGGGGGAAAAACTGTTTTTT. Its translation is CASRDIGRGGEKLFF.

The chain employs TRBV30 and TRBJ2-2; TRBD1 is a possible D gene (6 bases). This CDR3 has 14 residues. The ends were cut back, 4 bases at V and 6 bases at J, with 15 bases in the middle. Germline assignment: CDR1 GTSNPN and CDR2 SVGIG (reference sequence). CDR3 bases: TGTGCCTGGATTCGTCAGGGGACGGCCGGGGAGCTGTTTTTT. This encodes CAWIRQGTAGELFF.

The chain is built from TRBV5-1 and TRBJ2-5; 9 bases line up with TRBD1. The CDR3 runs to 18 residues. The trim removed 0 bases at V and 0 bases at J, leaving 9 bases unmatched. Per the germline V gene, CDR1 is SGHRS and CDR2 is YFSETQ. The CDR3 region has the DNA TGCGCCAGCAGCTTGGCCGGGACAGGGTTTGGGTACCAAGAGACCCAGTACTTC. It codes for CASSLAGTGFGYQETQYF.

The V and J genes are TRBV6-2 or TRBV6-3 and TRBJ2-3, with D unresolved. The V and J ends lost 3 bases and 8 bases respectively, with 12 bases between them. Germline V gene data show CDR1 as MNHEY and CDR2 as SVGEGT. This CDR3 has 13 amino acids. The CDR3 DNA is TGTGCCAGCAGTTATTCGGCCCCGGGTACGCAGTATTTT. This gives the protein CASSYSAPGTQYF.

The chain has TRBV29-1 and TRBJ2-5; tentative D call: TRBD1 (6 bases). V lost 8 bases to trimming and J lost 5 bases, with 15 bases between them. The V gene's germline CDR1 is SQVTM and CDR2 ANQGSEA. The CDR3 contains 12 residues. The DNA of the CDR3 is TGCAGCCAGGGGTTGGGGGCCGAGACCCAGTACTTC. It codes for CSQGLGAETQYF.

CDR3 coding DNA: TGTGCCAGCAGCCTAGGGCTGCTAGCGGGGAATCAGCAGTTCTTC. Amino acid sequence: CASSLGLLAGNQQFF. This rearrangement joins TRBV7-7 to TRBJ2-1, with TRBD2 matching 9 bases. V lost 5 bases to trimming and J lost 11 bases; unmatched junction nucleotides: 13. This CDR3 has 15 residues. Germline loops: CDR1 SSHAT, CDR2 FNYEAQ (reference sequence).

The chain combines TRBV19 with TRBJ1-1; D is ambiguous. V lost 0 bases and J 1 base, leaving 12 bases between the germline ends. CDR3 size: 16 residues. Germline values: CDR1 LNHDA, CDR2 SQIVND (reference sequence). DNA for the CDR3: TGTGCCAGTAGTATAGAATTCCTCGCGGGGAACACTGAAGCTTTCTTT. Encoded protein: CASSIEFLAGNTEAFF.

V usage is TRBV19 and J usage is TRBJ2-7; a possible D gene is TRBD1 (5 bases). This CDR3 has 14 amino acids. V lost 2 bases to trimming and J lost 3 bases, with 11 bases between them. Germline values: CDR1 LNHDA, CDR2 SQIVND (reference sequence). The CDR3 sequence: CASSITDSDYEQYF. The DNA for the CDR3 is TGTGCCAGTAGTATAACCGACAGCGACTACGAGCAGTACTTC. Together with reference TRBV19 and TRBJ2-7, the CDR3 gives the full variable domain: DGGITQSPKYLFRKEGQNVTLSCEQNLNHDAMYWYRQDPGQGLRLIYYSQIVNDFQKGDIAEGYSVSREKKESFPLTVTSAQKNPTAFYLCASSITDSDYEQYFGPGTRLTVT.

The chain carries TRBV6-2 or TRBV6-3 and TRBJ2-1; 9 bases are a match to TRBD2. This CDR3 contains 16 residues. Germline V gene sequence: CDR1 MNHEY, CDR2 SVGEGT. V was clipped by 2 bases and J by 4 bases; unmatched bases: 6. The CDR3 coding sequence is TGTGCCAGCAGTTACGCTGGCGGACTAGCGTACAATGAGCAGTTCTTC. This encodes CASSYAGGLAYNEQFF.

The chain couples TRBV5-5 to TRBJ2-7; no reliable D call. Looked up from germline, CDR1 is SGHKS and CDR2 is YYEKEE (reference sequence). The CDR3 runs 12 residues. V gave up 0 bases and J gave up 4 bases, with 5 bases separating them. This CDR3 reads CASSLDIYEQYF. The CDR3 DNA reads TGTGCCAGCAGCTTGGATATTTACGAGCAGTACTTC.

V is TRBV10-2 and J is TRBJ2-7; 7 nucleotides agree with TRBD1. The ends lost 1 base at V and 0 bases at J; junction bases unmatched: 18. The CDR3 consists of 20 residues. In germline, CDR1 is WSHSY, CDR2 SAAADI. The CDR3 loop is CASSEFVGQRLALPSYEQYF. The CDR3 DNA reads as TGCGCCAGCAGTGAGTTTGTGGGACAGCGCCTCGCTTTACCCTCCTACGAGCAGTACTTC.

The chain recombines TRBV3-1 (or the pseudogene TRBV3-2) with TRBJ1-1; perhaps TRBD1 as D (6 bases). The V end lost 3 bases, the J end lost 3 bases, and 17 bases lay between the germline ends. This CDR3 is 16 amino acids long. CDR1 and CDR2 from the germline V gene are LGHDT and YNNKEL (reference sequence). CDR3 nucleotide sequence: TGTGCCAGCAGCCATTTTTTTGGGGGCGCGGACACTGAAGCTTTCTTT. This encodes CASSHFFGGADTEAFF.